The entry below describes one TCR beta chain. There is no known antigen for this receptor. No much larger clone exists at a distance of one base, and base qualities are not known. CDR1 and CDR2 are read off the germline V gene (reference sequence) as LGHDT and YNNKEL. Trimming takes 4 bases from V and 3 bases from J, and the germline ends sit 15 bases apart. There are 15 amino acids in the CDR3, from cysteine to phenylalanine inclusive. Only the CDR3 region is kept as DNA, spanning 45 bases read in frame from base 1. Read against the paper, the sample's time point label means: persistent/refractory GD, antithyroid drugs over 5 years with positive TRAb. For both TCR sequencing and RNA sequencing, RNA was extracted from PBMCs using TRIzol. The diagnosis of Graves' disease was made according to American Thyroid Association guidelines. Patients were recruited from an endocrinology department in Xi'an, China. From each patient, around 9.3 milliliters of peripheral blood was collected into an EDTA anticoagulant tube. Ficoll Paque Plus density gradient separation was used to isolate PBMCs, and no additional T cell sorting was done. An Agilent 2100 Bioanalyzer and agarose gel were used to check RNA quality, while a NanoDrop 2000 measured RNA concentration.

This sample is part of a study of regulatory T cells in long-lasting Graves disease (dated by TCRdb to about 2021). Regarding the complete study: Persistent Graves' disease was defined as persistently positive TSH receptor autoantibodies together with antithyroid drug treatment for over 5 years. Patients with persistent Graves' disease were compared with patients with newly diagnosed Graves' disease using TCR sequencing and RNA sequencing of peripheral blood. The study took place in China and was registered as a clinical trial. TCR sequencing covered 13 persistent and some 20 newly diagnosed Graves' disease patients, 33 samples in total. In the clinical cohort, patients with persistent Graves' disease had used antithyroid drugs for an average of approximately eleven years.

Library creation used multiplex PCR. Sequencing took place on an Illumina HiSeq 4000. CDR3 regions were amplified by Arm-PCR with iRepertoire HTBI primers to construct TCR beta libraries. PCR products were gel purified before sequencing. The paper's data handling went like this. Gene usage analysis of CDR3 amino acid clonotypes relied on the 60 or so TRBV and 13 to 15 TRBJ segments identified across samples. COPE and FqMerger were used to merge the filtered high-quality paired reads into contigs. BLAST was used to align contigs to the IMGT TRBV, TRBD and TRBJ reference genes, and CDR3 was defined following IMGT. Any clonotype with a frequency above 0.1% was classified as a highly expanded clone. Repertoire diversity was measured by Shannon entropy, and V-J evenness by the Gini coefficient. Public clonotypes were defined as clonotypes shared by more than one individual. TCRdb handled the public reads itself, with Q25 trimming in fastp and clone calling in MiXCR, and kept productive beta chains. CDR3 protein sequences are deduplicated, and each keeps its most common genes and DNA. TCRdb's processing, not the study's, gives the V and J calls here. Within this sample are roughly 700,000 distinct CDR3 sequences, with approximately 29% of them counted one time only. 35% to 55% of the sample goes to the ten largest clones.

The research as a whole found: As a limitation, the authors acknowledged that the small sample size may reduce accuracy. Because the primary lesion, thyroid tissue, could not be accessed, the study looked at peripheral blood alone. TRBV28, TRBJ1-2 and TRBJ2-5 were preferentially used in persistent disease, while TRBV20-1 and TRBJ2-1 were favored in newly diagnosed disease. Sequencing and analysis were restricted to the TCR beta chain. A larger number of public clonotypes was shared among persistent patients (around 2,500) than among newly diagnosed patients (around 970). Compared with newly diagnosed patients, patients with persistent Graves' disease had lower TCR Shannon entropy and fewer highly expanded clones, which suggests clonal expansion.

The chain couples TRBV3-1 to TRBJ1-1, with no confident D gene call. The clonotype was recovered from a female donor with Graves disease. Source: peripheral blood mononuclear cells (PBMCs), taken when the disease was refractory, from a patient treated with antithyroid drugs. The CDR3 region: CASSPYRLDYTEAFF. In nucleotide form, the sequence is TGTGCCAGCAGCCCCTATAGACTGGATTACACTGAAGCTTTCTTT.